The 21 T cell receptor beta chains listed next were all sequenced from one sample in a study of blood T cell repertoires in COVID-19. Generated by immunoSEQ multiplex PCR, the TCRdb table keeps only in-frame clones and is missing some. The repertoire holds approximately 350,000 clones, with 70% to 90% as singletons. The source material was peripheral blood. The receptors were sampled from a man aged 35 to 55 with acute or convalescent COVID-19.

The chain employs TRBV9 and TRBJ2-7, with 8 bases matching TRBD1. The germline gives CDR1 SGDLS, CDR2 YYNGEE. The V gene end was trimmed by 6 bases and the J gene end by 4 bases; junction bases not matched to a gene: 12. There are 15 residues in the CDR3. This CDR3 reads CASNPGRTGIYEQYF. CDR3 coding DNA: TGTGCCAGCAACCCCGGGCGGACAGGGATTTACGAGCAGTACTTC.

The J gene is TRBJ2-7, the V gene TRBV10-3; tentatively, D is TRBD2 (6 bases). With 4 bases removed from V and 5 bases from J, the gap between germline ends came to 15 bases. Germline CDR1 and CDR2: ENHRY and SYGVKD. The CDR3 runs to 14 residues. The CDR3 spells CAISARDSSDEQYF. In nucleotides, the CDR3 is TGTGCCATCAGTGCGCGGGACTCGTCTGACGAGCAGTACTTC.

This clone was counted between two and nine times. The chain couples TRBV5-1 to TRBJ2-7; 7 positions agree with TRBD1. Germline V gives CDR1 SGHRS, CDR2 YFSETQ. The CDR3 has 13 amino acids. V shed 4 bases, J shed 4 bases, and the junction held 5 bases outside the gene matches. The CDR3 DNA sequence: TGCGCCAGCAGCGGGGACAGTTGGTACGAGCAGTACTTC. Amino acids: CASSGDSWYEQYF.

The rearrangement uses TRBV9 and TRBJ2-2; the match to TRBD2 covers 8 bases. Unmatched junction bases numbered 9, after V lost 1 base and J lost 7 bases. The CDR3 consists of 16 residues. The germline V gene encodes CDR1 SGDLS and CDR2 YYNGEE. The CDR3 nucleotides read TGTGCCAGCAGCGTATTAGCGGGGTCCCCGGGCGGGGAGCTGTTTTTT. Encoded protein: CASSVLAGSPGGELFF.

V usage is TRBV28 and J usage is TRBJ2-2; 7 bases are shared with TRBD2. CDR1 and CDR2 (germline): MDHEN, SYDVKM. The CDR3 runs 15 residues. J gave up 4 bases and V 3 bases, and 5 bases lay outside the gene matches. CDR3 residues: CASSFRASGTGELFF. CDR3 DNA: TGTGCCAGCAGTTTTCGGGCTAGCGGCACCGGGGAGCTGTTTTTT.

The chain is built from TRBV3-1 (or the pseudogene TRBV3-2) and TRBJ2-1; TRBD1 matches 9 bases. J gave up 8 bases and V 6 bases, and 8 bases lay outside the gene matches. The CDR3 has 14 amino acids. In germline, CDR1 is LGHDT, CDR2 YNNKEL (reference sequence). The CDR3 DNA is TGTGCCAGCAGTCTCGGACAGGGGAGGTATGAGCAGTTCTTC. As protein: CASSLGQGRYEQFF.

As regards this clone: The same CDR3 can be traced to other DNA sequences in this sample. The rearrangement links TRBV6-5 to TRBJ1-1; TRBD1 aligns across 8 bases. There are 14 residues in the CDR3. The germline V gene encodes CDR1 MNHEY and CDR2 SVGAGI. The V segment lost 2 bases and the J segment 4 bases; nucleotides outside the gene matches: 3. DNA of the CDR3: TGTGCCAGCAGTTACACAGGGGGAGGCACTGAAGCTTTCTTT. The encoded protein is CASSYTGGGTEAFF.

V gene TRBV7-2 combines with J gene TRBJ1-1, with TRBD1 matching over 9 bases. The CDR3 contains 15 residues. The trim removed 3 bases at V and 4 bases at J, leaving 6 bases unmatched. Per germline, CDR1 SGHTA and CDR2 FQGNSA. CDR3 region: CASSLWTGVGTEAFF. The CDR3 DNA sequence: TGTGCCAGCAGCTTGTGGACAGGGGTGGGCACTGAAGCTTTCTTT.

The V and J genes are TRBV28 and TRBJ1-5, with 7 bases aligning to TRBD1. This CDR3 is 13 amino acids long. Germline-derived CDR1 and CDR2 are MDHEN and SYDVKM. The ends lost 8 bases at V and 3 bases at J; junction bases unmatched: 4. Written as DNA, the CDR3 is TGTGCCAGCCGGGACAGTTACAATCAGCCCCAGCATTTT. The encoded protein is CASRDSYNQPQHF.

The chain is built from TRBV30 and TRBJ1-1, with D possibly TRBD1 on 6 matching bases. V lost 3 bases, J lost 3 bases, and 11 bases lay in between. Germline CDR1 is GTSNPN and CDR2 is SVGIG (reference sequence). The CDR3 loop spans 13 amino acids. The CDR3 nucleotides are TGTGCCTGGAGCACACAGGGAGACACTGAAGCTTTCTTT. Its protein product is CAWSTQGDTEAFF. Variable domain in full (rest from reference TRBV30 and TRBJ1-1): SQTIHQWPATLVQPVGSPLSLECTVEGTSNPNLYWYRQAAGRGLQLLFYSVGIGQISSEVPQNLSASRPQDRQFILSSKKLLLSDSGFYLCAWSTQGDTEAFFGQGTRLTVV.

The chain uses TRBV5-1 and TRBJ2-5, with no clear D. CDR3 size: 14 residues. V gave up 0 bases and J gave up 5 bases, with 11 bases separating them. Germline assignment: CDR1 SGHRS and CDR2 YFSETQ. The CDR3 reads CASSLGSTGETQYF. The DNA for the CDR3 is TGCGCCAGCAGCTTGGGGAGTACTGGGGAGACCCAGTACTTC.

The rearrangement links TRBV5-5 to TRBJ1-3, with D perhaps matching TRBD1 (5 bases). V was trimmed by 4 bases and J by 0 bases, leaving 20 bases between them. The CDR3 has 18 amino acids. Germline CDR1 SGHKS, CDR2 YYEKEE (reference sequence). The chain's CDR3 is CASSPLGGTLFSGNTIYF. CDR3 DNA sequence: TGTGCCAGCAGCCCTCTCGGGGGGACCCTATTCTCTGGAAACACCATATATTTT.

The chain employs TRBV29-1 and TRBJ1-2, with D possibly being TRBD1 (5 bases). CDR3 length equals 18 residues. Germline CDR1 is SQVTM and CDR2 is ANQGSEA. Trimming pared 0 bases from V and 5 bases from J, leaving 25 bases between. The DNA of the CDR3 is TGCAGCGTTGAAGATTGGGGCGGGAGAGGGGCCGCTGCGTATGGCTACACCTTC. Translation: CSVEDWGGRGAAAYGYTF.

The CDR3 loop is CASSPVPGQGTTNEKLFF. DNA of the CDR3: TGCGCCAGCAGCCCCGTCCCGGGACAAGGAACAACTAATGAAAAACTGTTTTTT. V and J are TRBV4-1 and TRBJ1-4; possibly TRBD1 for D (6 bases). CDR3 length: 18 residues. V lost 4 bases and J 0 bases, leaving 18 bases between the germline ends. Germline CDR1 and CDR2: MGHRA and YSYEKL.

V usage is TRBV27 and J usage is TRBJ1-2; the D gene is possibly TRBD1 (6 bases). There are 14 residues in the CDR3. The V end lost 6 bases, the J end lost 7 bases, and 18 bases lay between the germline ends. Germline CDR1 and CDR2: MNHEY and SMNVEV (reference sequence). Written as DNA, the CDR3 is TGTGCCAGCAGAACCGAGTCGGGGGGGCTTGGCTACACCTTC. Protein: CASRTESGGLGYTF.

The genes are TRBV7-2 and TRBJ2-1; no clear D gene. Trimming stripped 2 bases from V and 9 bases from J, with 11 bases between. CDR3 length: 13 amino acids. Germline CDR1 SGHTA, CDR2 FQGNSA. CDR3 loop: CASSLPPPSEQFF. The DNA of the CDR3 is TGTGCCAGCAGCTTACCCCCCCCCAGTGAGCAGTTCTTC.

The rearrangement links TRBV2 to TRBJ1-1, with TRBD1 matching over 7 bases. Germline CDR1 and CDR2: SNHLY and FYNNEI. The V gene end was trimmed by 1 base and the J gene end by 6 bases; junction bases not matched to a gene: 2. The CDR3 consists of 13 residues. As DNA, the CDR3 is TGTGCCAGCAGTGAAGAGCAGGGGGCTGAAGCTTTCTTT. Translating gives CASSEEQGAEAFF.

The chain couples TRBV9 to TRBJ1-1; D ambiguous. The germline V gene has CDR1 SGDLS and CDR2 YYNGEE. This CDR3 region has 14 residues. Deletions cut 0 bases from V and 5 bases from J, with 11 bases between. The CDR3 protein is CASSVVRTGTEAFF. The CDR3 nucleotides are TGTGCCAGCAGCGTAGTTAGGACGGGGACTGAAGCTTTCTTT.

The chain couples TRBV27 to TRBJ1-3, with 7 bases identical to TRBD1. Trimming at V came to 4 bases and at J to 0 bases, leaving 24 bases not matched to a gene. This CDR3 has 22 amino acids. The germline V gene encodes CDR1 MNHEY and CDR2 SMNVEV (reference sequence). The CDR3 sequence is CASSSRPLISDRPNRSGNTIYF. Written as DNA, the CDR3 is TGTGCCAGCAGTTCACGCCCTCTAATCTCGGACAGGCCCAACCGCTCTGGAAACACCATATATTTT.

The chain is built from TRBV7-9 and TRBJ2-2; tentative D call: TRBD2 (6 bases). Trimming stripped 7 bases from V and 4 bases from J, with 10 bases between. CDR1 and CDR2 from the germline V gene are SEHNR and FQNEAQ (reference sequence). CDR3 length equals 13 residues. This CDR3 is CASITGATGELFF. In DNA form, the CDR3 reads TGTGCCAGCATCACGGGAGCCACCGGGGAGCTGTTTTTT.

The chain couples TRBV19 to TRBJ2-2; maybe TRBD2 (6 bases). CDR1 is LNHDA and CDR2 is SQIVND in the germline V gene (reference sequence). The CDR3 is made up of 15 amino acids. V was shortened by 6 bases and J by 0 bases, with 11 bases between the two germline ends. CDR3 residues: CASSRGIANTGELFF. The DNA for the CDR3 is TGTGCCAGTAGCCGCGGGATAGCGAACACCGGGGAGCTGTTTTTT.